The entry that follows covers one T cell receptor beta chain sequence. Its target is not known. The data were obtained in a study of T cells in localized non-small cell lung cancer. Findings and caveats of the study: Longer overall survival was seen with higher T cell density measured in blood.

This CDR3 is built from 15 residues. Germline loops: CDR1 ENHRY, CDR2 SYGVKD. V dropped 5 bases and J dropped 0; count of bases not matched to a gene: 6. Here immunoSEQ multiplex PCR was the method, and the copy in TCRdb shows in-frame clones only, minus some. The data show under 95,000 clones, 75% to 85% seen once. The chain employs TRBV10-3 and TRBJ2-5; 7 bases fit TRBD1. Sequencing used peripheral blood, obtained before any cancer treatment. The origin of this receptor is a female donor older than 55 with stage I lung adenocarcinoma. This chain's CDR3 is CAISRTGLYQETQYF. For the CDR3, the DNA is TGTGCCATCAGTCGGACAGGCCTGTACCAAGAGACCCAGTACTTC.